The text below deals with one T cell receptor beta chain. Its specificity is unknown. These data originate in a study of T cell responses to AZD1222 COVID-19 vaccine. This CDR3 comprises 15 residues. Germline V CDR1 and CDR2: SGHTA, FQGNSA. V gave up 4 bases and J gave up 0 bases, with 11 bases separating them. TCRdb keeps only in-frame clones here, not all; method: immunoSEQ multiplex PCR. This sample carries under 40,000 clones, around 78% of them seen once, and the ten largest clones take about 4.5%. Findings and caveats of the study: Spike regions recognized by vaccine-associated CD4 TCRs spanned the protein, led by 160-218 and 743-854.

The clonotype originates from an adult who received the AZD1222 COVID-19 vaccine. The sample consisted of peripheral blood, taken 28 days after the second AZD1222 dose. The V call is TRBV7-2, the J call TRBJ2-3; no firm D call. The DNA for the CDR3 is TGTGCCAGCAGCTCCACCGCGAGGAGCACAGATACGCAGTATTTT. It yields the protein CASSSTARSTDTQYF.